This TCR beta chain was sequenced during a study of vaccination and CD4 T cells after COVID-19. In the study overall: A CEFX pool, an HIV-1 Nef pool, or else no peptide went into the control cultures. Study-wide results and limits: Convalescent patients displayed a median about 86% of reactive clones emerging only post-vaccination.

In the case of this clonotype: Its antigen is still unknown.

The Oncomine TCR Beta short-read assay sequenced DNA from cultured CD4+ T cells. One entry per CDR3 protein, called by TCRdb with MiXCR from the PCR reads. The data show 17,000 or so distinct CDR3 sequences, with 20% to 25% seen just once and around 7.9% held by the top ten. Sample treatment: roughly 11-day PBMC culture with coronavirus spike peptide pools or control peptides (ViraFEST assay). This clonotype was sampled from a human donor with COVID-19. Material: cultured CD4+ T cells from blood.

CDR3 in amino acids: CASRSIRGESTDEQYF. The DNA of the CDR3 is TGCGCCAGCAGGTCAATACGGGGGGAAAGCACCGACGAGCAGTACTTC. The J gene is TRBJ2-7, the V gene TRBV5-1; 7 bases are a match to TRBD2. The V segment lost 5 bases and the J segment 5 bases; nucleotides outside the gene matches: 16. Germline-derived CDR1 and CDR2 are SGHRS and YFSETQ. CDR3 length equals 16 residues.